This T cell receptor beta chain emerged from a study of OX40 agonist ivuxolimab in advanced cancers. Study details: An agonistic anti-OX40 (CD134) antibody, ivuxolimab, was used to treat the patients. Head and neck, renal cell, melanoma or hepatocellular carcinoma were the cancers that dose-escalation patients had.

V was trimmed by 2 bases and J by 4 bases, leaving 14 bases between them. Germline loops: CDR1 MNHNS, CDR2 SASEGT. The CDR3 consists of 15 residues. Produced via immunoSEQ multiplex PCR; TCRdb's table is partial and in-frame only. The table includes over 50,000 clones, roughly 88% detected once. Autoimmune disease history or systemic immunosuppression excluded patients. This TCR was sampled from an adult with an advanced solid tumor such as melanoma, head and neck, liver or kidney cancer. The chain combines TRBV6-1 with TRBJ1-1; D not certain. Sequenced material: CD4+ or CD8+ T cells sorted from blood, taken in a trial of the OX40 agonist ivuxolimab. The chain's CDR3 is CASSEFRKSGTEAFF. The CDR3 DNA reads as TGTGCCAGCAGTGAATTTAGGAAAAGCGGCACTGAAGCTTTCTTT.